These 28 T cell receptor beta chains originate from one sample sequenced in a study of blood T cell repertoires in COVID-19 (dated by TCRdb to 2018 to 2021). The library was built by means of the immunoSEQ multiplex PCR assay. The clones in this table, taken by TCRdb from immuneACCESS, are in-frame only. Not every clone is retained; where verified, under half of the shortfall comes from an unresolved V gene, and the cause of the rest is unknown. In all, the sample holds tens of thousands of clones, and over 70% of those were seen once. The ten largest account for 15% to 20% of the sample. The sample taken for sequencing was peripheral blood. The origin of the receptors is a woman aged 60 to 75 with acute or convalescent COVID-19.

V is TRBV11-2 and J is TRBJ1-1; 11 nucleotides match TRBD1. The germline V gene encodes CDR1 SGHAT and CDR2 FQNNGV. Losses at the gene ends were 3 bases for V and 2 bases for J; bases not matched to a gene: 2. The CDR3 covers 15 residues. In nucleotides, the CDR3 is TGTGCCAGCAGCTTGGACAGGGGGCGCAACACTGAAGCTTTCTTT. Translation gives CASSLDRGRNTEAFF.

The V call is TRBV3-1 (or the pseudogene TRBV3-2), the J call TRBJ2-1, with 11 bases fitting TRBD1. Germline loops: CDR1 LGHDT, CDR2 YNNKEL (reference sequence). The CDR3 is made up of 16 amino acids. V shed 4 bases and J 8 bases; nucleotides not matched to a gene: 10. As DNA, the CDR3 is TGTGCCAGCAGCCCCGGACAGGGGGCATATATCCATGAGCAGTTCTTC. Protein: CASSPGQGAYIHEQFF.

This sequence joins TRBV5-1 and TRBJ2-7; 9 nucleotides line up with TRBD1. After removal of 3 bases from V and 4 bases from J, the junction contained 8 bases not matched to a gene. Per the germline V gene, CDR1 is SGHRS and CDR2 is YFSETQ. This CDR3 comprises 15 residues. The CDR3 spells CASSSRTGGGYEQYF. The CDR3 DNA is TGCGCCAGCAGCTCCCGAACAGGGGGCGGGTACGAGCAGTACTTC.

The gene calls are TRBV7-9 and TRBJ2-1; 10 bases agree with TRBD2. After removal of 5 bases from V and 3 bases from J, the junction contained 4 bases not matched to a gene. This CDR3 is 15 amino acids long. In germline, CDR1 is SEHNR, CDR2 FQNEAQ (reference sequence). The CDR3 bases are TGTGCCAGCAGCCTCGGGACTAGCGACTACAATGAGCAGTTCTTC. Translating gives CASSLGTSDYNEQFF.

The chain recombines TRBV25-1 with TRBJ2-4; tentative D call: TRBD1 (5 bases). This CDR3 region has 11 residues. Germline V gene lookup returns CDR1 MGHDK and CDR2 SYGVNS. The germline V and J ends were trimmed by 7 bases and 7 bases, with 8 bases remaining between them. For the CDR3, the DNA is TGTGCCAGCACAGGGCTGAACATTCAGTACTTC. It codes for CASTGLNIQYF.

In its sample, this clone was seen a few times. The V gene is TRBV19, the J gene TRBJ2-3, with 10 nucleotides matching TRBD2. Trimming took 3 bases from V and 1 from J; bases not matched to a gene: 7. The germline CDR1 and CDR2 sequences are LNHDA and SQIVND (reference sequence). The CDR3 covers 17 residues. The CDR3: CASSMGLAGARTDTQYF. In DNA, the CDR3 is TGTGCCAGTAGTATGGGCCTAGCGGGGGCTCGCACAGATACGCAGTATTTT.

The rearrangement joins TRBV28 to TRBJ1-1; a weak D match, TRBD1 (5 bases). The CDR3 spans 13 residues. Germline loops: CDR1 MDHEN, CDR2 SYDVKM. With 6 bases removed from V and 5 bases from J, the gap between germline ends came to 13 bases. CDR3 loop: CASSWVGGTEAFF. The CDR3, as DNA: TGTGCCAGCAGCTGGGTGGGGGGGACTGAAGCTTTCTTT. Supplemented by reference TRBV28 and TRBJ1-1, the full variable domain reads DVKVTQSSRYLVKRTGEKVFLECVQDMDHENMFWYRQDPGLGLRLIYFSYDVKMKEKGDIPEGYSVSREKKERFSLILESASTNQTSMYLCASSWVGGTEAFFGQGTRLTVV.

V and J are TRBV21-1 and TRBJ2-7; TRBD2 is taken as the D call from the table, unchecked against the DNA. TRBV21-1 is listed as a pseudogene. This CDR3 is 16 amino acids long. The chain's CDR3 is CASSKARGVGSYEQYF. CDR3 coding DNA: TGTGCCAGCAGCAAAGCGCGCGGGGTAGGCTCCTACGAGCAGTACTTC.

The chain joins TRBV5-1 to TRBJ1-4; the match to TRBD1 covers 7 bases. This CDR3 is built from 14 residues. Per germline, CDR1 SGHRS and CDR2 YFSETQ. With V trimmed by 7 bases and J by 7 bases, 10 bases remained unmatched. Here the CDR3 reads CASSGQVQSEKLFF. Written as DNA, the CDR3 is TGCGCCAGCTCTGGACAGGTACAGAGTGAAAAACTGTTTTTT.

In this sample, this clone turned up a few times. This sequence joins TRBV9 and TRBJ1-2; a possible D gene is TRBD1 (6 bases). V dropped 1 base and J dropped 7 bases, with 11 bases sitting between them. The CDR3 totals 13 residues. Germline CDR1 and CDR2: SGDLS and YYNGEE. DNA for the CDR3: TGTGCCAGCAGCGTACTACAGGGAATTGGCTACACCTTC. Residues: CASSVLQGIGYTF.

V and J are TRBV5-4 and TRBJ1-3; the match to TRBD1 covers 7 bases. Germline lookup yields CDR1 SGHNT and CDR2 YYREEE (reference sequence). With V trimmed by 2 bases and J by 4 bases, 3 bases remained unmatched. The length of the CDR3 is 14 residues. The CDR3 here is CASSFPGQGNTIYF. The CDR3 region has the DNA TGTGCCAGCAGCTTCCCGGGACAGGGAAACACCATATATTTT.

This chain links TRBV30 with TRBJ1-1; no firm D call. The germline gives CDR1 GTSNPN, CDR2 SVGIG (reference sequence). V gave up 0 bases and J gave up 0 bases, with 5 bases separating them. The CDR3 consists of 13 residues. The CDR3 DNA is TGTGCCTGGAGTGTACAGATGAACACTGAAGCTTTCTTT. Residues: CAWSVQMNTEAFF.

The chain is built from TRBV5-4 and TRBJ1-3; 7 bases fit TRBD1. The J segment lost 3 bases and the V segment lost 0 bases, leaving 3 bases of the junction unmatched. The CDR3 is 15 residues long. Germline assignment: CDR1 SGHNT and CDR2 YYREEE (reference sequence). CDR3: CASSLEGASGNTIYF. CDR3 DNA sequence: TGTGCCAGCAGCTTGGAGGGGGCTAGTGGAAACACCATATATTTT.

This chain links TRBV6-5 with TRBJ1-1; D uncertain. This CDR3 is built from 13 residues. The germline CDR1 and CDR2 sequences are MNHEY and SVGAGI. Trimming left V 8 bases short and J 5 bases short, with 15 bases between. The CDR3 region is CASAKEGGTEAFF. As DNA, the CDR3 is TGTGCCAGCGCGAAGGAAGGAGGGACTGAAGCTTTCTTT.

This chain connects TRBV4-1 to TRBJ1-4, with D tentatively TRBD1 (5 bases). V was pared by 2 bases and J by 5 bases, with 12 bases between. The CDR3 runs 15 residues. Looked up from germline, CDR1 is MGHRA and CDR2 is YSYEKL. The CDR3 coding sequence is TGCGCCAGCAGCCAATTTCAGGGAATGAATGAAAAACTGTTTTTT. Translating gives CASSQFQGMNEKLFF.

The chain joins TRBV30 to TRBJ1-1; D perhaps matches TRBD1 (6 bases). CDR1 and CDR2 from the germline V gene are GTSNPN and SVGIG (reference sequence). This CDR3 has 13 amino acids. Trimming removed 2 bases at V and 7 bases at J, with 14 bases between. CDR3 region: CAWSFSRGIEAFF. CDR3 nucleotide sequence: TGTGCCTGGAGTTTCTCCAGGGGAATTGAAGCTTTCTTT. The whole variable domain, filled in from reference TRBV30 and TRBJ1-1, reads SQTIHQWPATLVQPVGSPLSLECTVEGTSNPNLYWYRQAAGRGLQLLFYSVGIGQISSEVPQNLSASRPQDRQFILSSKKLLLSDSGFYLCAWSFSRGIEAFFGQGTRLTVV.

The chain joins TRBV19 to TRBJ2-6; tentatively, D is TRBD2 (6 bases). Trimming left V 7 bases short and J 0 bases short, with 10 bases between. The CDR3 runs 15 residues. CDR1 and CDR2 from the germline V gene are LNHDA and SQIVND (reference sequence). The CDR3 coding sequence is TGTGCCAGTAAACGGGGGAGCTCTGGGGCCAACGTCCTGACTTTC. Encoded protein: CASKRGSSGANVLTF.

The chain combines TRBV18 with TRBJ2-7, with a tentative D call TRBD2 (6 bases). The CDR3 totals 16 residues. The germline V gene has CDR1 KGHSH and CDR2 LQKENI. V lost 2 bases to trimming and J lost 4 bases, with 18 bases between them. The CDR3 sequence is CASSPVKGLGRYEQYF. As DNA, the CDR3 is TGTGCCAGCTCACCAGTCAAAGGACTGGGGAGGTACGAGCAGTACTTC.

V and J are TRBV9 and TRBJ1-1; D is possibly TRBD1 (6 bases). V was shortened by 1 base and J by 3 bases, with 16 bases between the two germline ends. The CDR3 consists of 16 residues. The germline V gene has CDR1 SGDLS and CDR2 YYNGEE. CDR3 region: CASSVFGTPGDTEAFF. CDR3 sequence (DNA): TGTGCCAGCAGCGTATTTGGGACCCCAGGGGACACTGAAGCTTTCTTT.

This chain links TRBV2 with TRBJ2-5, with TRBD1 matching over 8 bases. The CDR3 has 16 residues. Germline V lookup: CDR1 SNHLY, CDR2 FYNNEI. Unmatched junction bases numbered 12, after V lost 7 bases and J lost 2 bases. The CDR3 reads CASTRWTGNLQETQYF. As DNA, the CDR3 is TGTGCCAGCACCCGATGGACAGGGAACCTACAAGAGACCCAGTACTTC.

This chain connects TRBV10-1 to TRBJ1-1; the match to TRBD1 covers 11 bases. The ends lost 6 bases at V and 11 bases at J; junction bases unmatched: 14. Looked up from germline, CDR1 is WNHNN and CDR2 is SYGVQD (reference sequence). CDR3 length: 15 amino acids. This chain's CDR3 is CASSPTGQGDRGAFF. CDR3 coding DNA: TGCGCCAGCAGCCCCACGGGACAGGGGGATAGAGGGGCTTTCTTT.

The rearrangement uses TRBV6-5 and TRBJ2-5; unclear D gene. CDR1 MNHEY and CDR2 SVGAGI come from the germline V gene. The length of the CDR3 is 12 residues. V lost 5 bases to trimming and J lost 5 bases, with 9 bases between them. The CDR3 coding sequence is TGTGCCAGCAGTACCTCGAGGGAGACCCAGTACTTC. Translated: CASSTSRETQYF.

In its sample, this clone was seen a few times. This chain joins TRBV6-6 and TRBJ1-5, with 9 bases fitting TRBD1. CDR1 and CDR2 from the germline V gene are MNHNY and SVGAGI (reference sequence). The CDR3 runs 15 residues. V was pared by 5 bases and J by 7 bases, with 9 bases of the junction left unmatched. The CDR3 reads CASSDLGQGGQPQHF. In DNA, the CDR3 is TGTGCCAGCAGTGACCTGGGACAGGGCGGACAGCCCCAGCATTTT.

This chain links TRBV12-3 or TRBV12-4 with TRBJ2-5; weak D call: TRBD2 (6 bases). V dropped 5 bases and J dropped 2 bases, with 9 bases sitting between them. This CDR3 has 13 amino acids. The CDR3: CASSPGTQETQYF. DNA for the CDR3: TGTGCCAGCAGTCCGGGGACTCAAGAGACCCAGTACTTC.

J is TRBJ1-1 and V is TRBV3-1 (or the pseudogene TRBV3-2), with D possibly being TRBD1 (6 bases). Per germline, CDR1 LGHDT and CDR2 YNNKEL (reference sequence). CDR3 length: 16 residues. V lost 2 bases and J 1 base, leaving 14 bases between the germline ends. The CDR3 sequence: CASSQQGGGTNTEAFF. DNA of the CDR3: TGTGCCAGCAGCCAACAAGGGGGAGGGACGAACACTGAAGCTTTCTTT.

V and J are TRBV20-1 and TRBJ2-7; 7 positions agree with TRBD2. Germline loops: CDR1 DFQATT, CDR2 SNEGSKA (reference sequence). V gave up 3 bases and J gave up 7 bases; unmatched junction bases: 15. The CDR3 runs to 15 residues. The CDR3 loop is CSASSGSGGLWEQYF. The CDR3 DNA reads TGCAGTGCTAGTAGCGGTTCGGGGGGTCTTTGGGAGCAGTACTTC.

The V gene is TRBV7-3, the J gene TRBJ2-3; D perhaps matches TRBD2 (5 bases). Germline V gives CDR1 SGHTA, CDR2 FQGTGA. The CDR3 consists of 13 residues. Deletions cut 5 bases from V and 7 bases from J, with 13 bases between. The CDR3 loop is CASSVSDSNTQYF. The CDR3 DNA reads as TGTGCCAGCAGCGTATCGGACTCGAATACGCAGTATTTT.

The rearrangement links TRBV6-2 or TRBV6-3 to TRBJ1-2; no clear D gene. V was pared by 0 bases and J by 4 bases, with 9 bases between. This CDR3 has 14 amino acids. The V gene's germline CDR1 is MNHEY and CDR2 SVGEGT. The DNA of the CDR3 is TGTGCCAGCAGTTACTCTGGGAGGATCTATGGCTACACCTTC. Residues: CASSYSGRIYGYTF.